These 7 T cell receptor beta chains originate from one sample sequenced in a study of blood T cell repertoires in COVID-19. Using immunoSEQ multiplex PCR, the repertoire was profiled, and TCRdb retains in-frame clones only, with some absent. This sample has around 200,000 clones, with more than 70% found just once. The material sequenced was peripheral blood. These receptors all stem from a woman aged 45-65 years with acute or convalescent COVID-19.

This clone has at least ten counts. The rearrangement joins TRBV23-1 to TRBJ1-2; D might be TRBD1 (6 bases). TRBV23-1 is reported as an ORF; its role is uncertain. Trimming left V 4 bases short and J 4 bases short, with 22 bases between. There are 17 residues in the CDR3. In DNA form, the CDR3 reads TGCGCCAGCAGTCTCCAAGCAGGGGCTGGAAGAATCTATGGCTACACCTTC. As protein: CASSLQAGAGRIYGYTF.

The CDR3 reads CASSVAAASGTYEQYF. DNA for the CDR3: TGTGCCAGCAGCGTAGCTGCCGCTAGCGGGACCTACGAGCAGTACTTC. The V call is TRBV9, the J call TRBJ2-7, with 9 bases aligning to TRBD2. CDR1 SGDLS and CDR2 YYNGEE come from the germline V gene. CDR3 length equals 16 residues. J lost 2 bases, V lost 0 bases, and 6 bases had no gene match.

This chain connects TRBV6-5 to TRBJ2-1, with TRBD2 matching 9 bases. The CDR3 has 15 residues. V lost 5 bases and J lost 4; bases outside the gene matches: 6. Germline V gene lookup returns CDR1 MNHEY and CDR2 SVGAGI. The CDR3, as DNA: TGTGCCAGCAGTAGGGCGGGAGGGGTATACAATGAGCAGTTCTTC. Translated: CASSRAGGVYNEQFF.

The J gene is TRBJ2-3, the V gene TRBV23-1, with no clear D. TRBV23-1 is sorted into the ORF group, with uncertain function. Trimming pared 6 bases from V and 2 bases from J, leaving 15 bases between. The CDR3 is made up of 15 amino acids. The chain's CDR3 is CASRAGQWITDTQYF. The CDR3 DNA is TGCGCCAGCAGGGCAGGTCAGTGGATCACAGATACGCAGTATTTT.

This clone has just one count. The chain is built from TRBV7-3 and TRBJ2-1; weak D call: TRBD1 (7 bases). V dropped 5 bases and J dropped 7 bases, with 18 bases sitting between them. The CDR3 is made up of 15 amino acids. Germline V gives CDR1 SGHTA, CDR2 FQGTGA. For the CDR3, the DNA is TGTGCCAGCAGCCCGAGACAGGGAGGTCTGAATGAGCAGTTCTTC. This sequence encodes CASSPRQGGLNEQFF. The full variable domain, with the rest looked up from reference TRBV7-3 and TRBJ2-1, is GAGVSQTPSNKVTEKGKYVELRCDPISGHTALYWYRQSLGQGPEFLIYFQGTGAADDSGLPNDRFFAVRPEGSVSTLKIQRTERGDSAVYLCASSPRQGGLNEQFFGPGTRLTVL.

The chain recombines TRBV2 with TRBJ2-2, with 10 bases that match TRBD1. V trimming: 8 bases; J trimming: 6 bases; junction bases outside the gene matches: 12. This CDR3 region has 16 residues. Per the germline V gene, CDR1 is SNHLY and CDR2 is FYNNEI. CDR3 bases: TGTGCCAGCGGGTGGGGAGACAGGGGGCGGGCCGGGGAGCTGTTTTTT. Protein product: CASGWGDRGRAGELFF.

This clone was seen only a few times. This chain joins TRBV18 and TRBJ1-1, with 8 positions matching TRBD1. The CDR3 is 14 amino acids. The V gene end was trimmed by 2 bases and the J gene end by 5 bases; junction bases not matched to a gene: 4. Germline V gene sequence: CDR1 KGHSH, CDR2 LQKENI. CDR3 amino acids: CASSPRTGKTEAFF. CDR3 DNA sequence: TGTGCCAGCTCACCAAGGACAGGGAAGACTGAAGCTTTCTTT.